The rows below give T cell receptor beta chains drawn from one sample of a study of identical twins. TCRdb analysed the 5' RACE reads with MiXCR anew, one entry per CDR3 protein. The table lists 650,000 to 800,000 distinct CDR3 sequences, 8.6% of them singletons. The data also belong to a second study, concerning yellow fever vaccine responses in identical twins.

Input material: PBMCs. Receptor source: a woman aged 18-29 years in good health. The CDR3 runs from the conserved cysteine through the conserved F or W. D genes are given only for firm matches. Only some rows state a clone size, as once, few, many or a class for expanded clones.

TRBV20-1,TRBJ1-1,few,.,TGCAGTGCTAGAGTCCCAGTGAACACTGAAGCTTTCTTT,CSARVPVNTEAFF
TRBV3-1,TRBJ2-5,.,TRBD2,TGTGCCAGCAGCCGAGCGGGGGAGCAAGAGACCCAGTACTTC,CASSRAGEQETQYF
TRBV12-3/TRBV12-4,TRBJ1-4,.,.,TGTGCCAGCAGTAGGGGTCCTGAAAAACTGTTTTTT,CASSRGPEKLFF
TRBV7-9,TRBJ2-1,.,.,TGTGCCAGCAGCTTAATCTCGAGCGATGAGCAGTTCTTC,CASSLISSDEQFF
TRBV20-1,TRBJ2-7,.,.,TGCAGTGCTAGAGTTCGGGTCCGGACTTCGACCTACGAGCAGTACTTC,CSARVRVRTSTYEQYF
TRBV20-1,TRBJ2-7,many,TRBD2,TGCAGTGCTAGAGTCCCGCGGGGGGATTACTACGAGCAGTACTTC,CSARVPRGDYYEQYF
TRBV4-3,TRBJ2-4,.,.,TGCGCCAGCAGCCATGGCCAGGGGGGGAACATTCAGTACTTC,CASSHGQGGNIQYF
TRBV27,TRBJ1-6,.,.,TGTGCCAGCGGGCGGGAGAACAAATCACCCCTCCACTTT,CASGRENKSPLHF
TRBV29-1,TRBJ2-3,many,.,TGCAGCGTTGAAGATCTTAGGGCAGCTAGCACAGATACGCAGTATTTT,CSVEDLRAASTDTQYF
TRBV24-1,TRBJ2-3,many,.,TGTGCCACCAGTGACCCACAATACACAGATACGCAGTATTTT,CATSDPQYTDTQYF
TRBV13,TRBJ2-7,.,.,TGTGCCATGGGCCCCGGACTCGAGCAGTACTTC,CAMGPGLEQYF
TRBV7-6,TRBJ2-5,.,TRBD1,TGTGCCAGCAGAACCCGGGACAGGCAACAAGAGACCCAGTACTTC,CASRTRDRQQETQYF
TRBV4-1,TRBJ2-1,few,TRBD2,TGCGCCAGCAGCCAAGCGACTAGCGGGCGAGGAGATGAGCAGTTCTTC,CASSQATSGRGDEQFF
TRBV9,TRBJ1-5,many,.,TGTGCCAGCAGCGTAGGCGTCGATCAGCCCCAGCATTTT,CASSVGVDQPQHF
TRBV6-1,TRBJ2-7,.,TRBD1,TGTGCCAGCGGCTGGACAGGGGGTAACTCCTACGAGCAGTACTTC,CASGWTGGNSYEQYF
TRBV4-2,TRBJ1-6,.,TRBD1,TGTGCCAGCAGCCAAGTGGGACAGCCGTTAACGGACTCCTATAATTCACCCCTCCACTTT,CASSQVGQPLTDSYNSPLHF